The following is a TCR beta chain sequence with its context. As yet, its antigen is unknown. The germline V gene encodes CDR1 LGHNA and CDR2 YNFKEQ. V was trimmed by 0 bases and J by 2 bases, leaving 11 bases between them. The CDR3 has 16 residues. These data come from a study of T cells after yellow fever vaccination. A universal primer site and UMIs were added as TCR cDNA was made by 5'RACE template switching. TCRdb reprocessed the 5' RACE reads via MiXCR and lists one record per CDR3 protein. The table records under 700,000 distinct CDR3 sequences, about a sixth of them present only once. Notes on the study in general: A weaker secondary response peaked on day 5, the primary on day 15. Clones that expanded after primary vaccination mostly reappeared after the booster (around 96% CD4, 80% to 90% CD8). High-abundance clonotypes from the bulk population could contaminate FACS-sorted repertoires.

Sequencing used PBMCs, obtained more than 4 days after the first yellow fever vaccination. The V call is TRBV4-2, the J call TRBJ2-1; D not resolved. The receptor comes from a man younger than 35 who received the YFV17D yellow fever vaccine. The CDR3 nucleotides are TGTGCCAGCAGCCAAGAACCGGAATCGGCCTACAATGAGCAGTTCTTC. This sequence encodes CASSQEPESAYNEQFF.